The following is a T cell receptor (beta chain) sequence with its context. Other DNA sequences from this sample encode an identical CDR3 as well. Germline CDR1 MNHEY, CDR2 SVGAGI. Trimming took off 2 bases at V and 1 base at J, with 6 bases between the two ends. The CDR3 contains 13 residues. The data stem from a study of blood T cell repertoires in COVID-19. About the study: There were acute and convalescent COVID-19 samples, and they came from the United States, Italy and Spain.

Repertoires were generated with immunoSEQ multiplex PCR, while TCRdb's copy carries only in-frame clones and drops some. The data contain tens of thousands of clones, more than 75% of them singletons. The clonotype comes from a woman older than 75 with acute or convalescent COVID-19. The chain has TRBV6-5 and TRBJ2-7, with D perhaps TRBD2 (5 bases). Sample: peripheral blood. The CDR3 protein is CASSYRGSYEQYF. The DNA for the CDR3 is TGTGCCAGCAGTTACCGGGGTTCCTACGAGCAGTACTTC.